This T cell receptor (beta chain) was found in a study of blood T cell repertoires in COVID-19. Study overall: The origin of the acute and convalescent COVID-19 samples was the United States, Italy and Spain. Sample material is recorded as cDNA or gDNA derived from T cells, B-cell-depleted T cells, or PBMCs.

In the original workflow: Reference gene primer amplification gave nucleated cell count estimates. Clones were sequenced by immunoSEQ multiplex PCR, and TCRdb holds only the in-frame ones, with some missing. From that table come the V and J calls and clone size; the DNA was used to work out D and trimming. The repertoire holds about 43,000 clones, with almost 85% as singletons. This CDR3 region has 12 residues. CDR1 and CDR2 from the germline V gene are SGHAT and FQNNGV. V was pared by 5 bases and J by 7 bases, with 8 bases between. Sequenced sample: peripheral blood. The J gene is TRBJ2-2, the V gene TRBV11-2; D remains ambiguous. This sequence originates from a woman in her fifties or sixties with acute or convalescent COVID-19. This chain's CDR3 is CASSTIGGELFF. In DNA, the CDR3 is TGTGCCAGCAGCACCATCGGCGGGGAGCTGTTTTTT.